This T cell receptor (beta chain) was documented in a study of graft-versus-host responses after intestinal transplantation. The protocol was immunoSEQ multiplex PCR, while the TCRdb copy is restricted to in-frame clones and leaves out a portion. The sample consists of under 80,000 clones, about 92% of them appearing once. Germline values: CDR1 SGHVS, CDR2 FNYEAQ. With V trimmed by 4 bases and J by 8 bases, 6 bases remained unmatched. This CDR3 is 13 amino acids long. The V and J genes are TRBV7-6 and TRBJ1-2; 8 nucleotides line up with TRBD1. This receptor was obtained from a human patient who received an intestinal transplant, so some T cells may come from the graft donor. This specimen consisted of PBMCs, obtained 98 days after intestinal transplantation. The DNA of the CDR3 is TGTGCCAGCAGCTCCGGACAGGGAAAAGGCTACACCTTC. Translation gives CASSSGQGKGYTF.